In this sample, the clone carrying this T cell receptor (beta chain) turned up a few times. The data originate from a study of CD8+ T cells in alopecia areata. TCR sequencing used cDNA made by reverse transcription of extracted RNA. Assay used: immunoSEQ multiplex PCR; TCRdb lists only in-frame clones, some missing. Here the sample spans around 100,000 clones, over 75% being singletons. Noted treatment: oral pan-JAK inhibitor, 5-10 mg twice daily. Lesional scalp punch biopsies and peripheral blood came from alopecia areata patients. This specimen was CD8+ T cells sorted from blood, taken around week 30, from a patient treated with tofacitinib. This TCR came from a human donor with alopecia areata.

Here the CDR3 reads CASSQLAGDTGELFF. CDR3 bases: TGTGCCAGCAGCCAACTAGCGGGGGACACCGGGGAGCTGTTTTTT. The chain links TRBV5-4 to TRBJ2-2; TRBD2 aligns across 11 bases. The germline V gene encodes CDR1 SGHNT and CDR2 YYREEE (reference sequence). With V trimmed by 4 bases and J by 3 bases, 2 bases remained unmatched. This CDR3 has 15 residues.